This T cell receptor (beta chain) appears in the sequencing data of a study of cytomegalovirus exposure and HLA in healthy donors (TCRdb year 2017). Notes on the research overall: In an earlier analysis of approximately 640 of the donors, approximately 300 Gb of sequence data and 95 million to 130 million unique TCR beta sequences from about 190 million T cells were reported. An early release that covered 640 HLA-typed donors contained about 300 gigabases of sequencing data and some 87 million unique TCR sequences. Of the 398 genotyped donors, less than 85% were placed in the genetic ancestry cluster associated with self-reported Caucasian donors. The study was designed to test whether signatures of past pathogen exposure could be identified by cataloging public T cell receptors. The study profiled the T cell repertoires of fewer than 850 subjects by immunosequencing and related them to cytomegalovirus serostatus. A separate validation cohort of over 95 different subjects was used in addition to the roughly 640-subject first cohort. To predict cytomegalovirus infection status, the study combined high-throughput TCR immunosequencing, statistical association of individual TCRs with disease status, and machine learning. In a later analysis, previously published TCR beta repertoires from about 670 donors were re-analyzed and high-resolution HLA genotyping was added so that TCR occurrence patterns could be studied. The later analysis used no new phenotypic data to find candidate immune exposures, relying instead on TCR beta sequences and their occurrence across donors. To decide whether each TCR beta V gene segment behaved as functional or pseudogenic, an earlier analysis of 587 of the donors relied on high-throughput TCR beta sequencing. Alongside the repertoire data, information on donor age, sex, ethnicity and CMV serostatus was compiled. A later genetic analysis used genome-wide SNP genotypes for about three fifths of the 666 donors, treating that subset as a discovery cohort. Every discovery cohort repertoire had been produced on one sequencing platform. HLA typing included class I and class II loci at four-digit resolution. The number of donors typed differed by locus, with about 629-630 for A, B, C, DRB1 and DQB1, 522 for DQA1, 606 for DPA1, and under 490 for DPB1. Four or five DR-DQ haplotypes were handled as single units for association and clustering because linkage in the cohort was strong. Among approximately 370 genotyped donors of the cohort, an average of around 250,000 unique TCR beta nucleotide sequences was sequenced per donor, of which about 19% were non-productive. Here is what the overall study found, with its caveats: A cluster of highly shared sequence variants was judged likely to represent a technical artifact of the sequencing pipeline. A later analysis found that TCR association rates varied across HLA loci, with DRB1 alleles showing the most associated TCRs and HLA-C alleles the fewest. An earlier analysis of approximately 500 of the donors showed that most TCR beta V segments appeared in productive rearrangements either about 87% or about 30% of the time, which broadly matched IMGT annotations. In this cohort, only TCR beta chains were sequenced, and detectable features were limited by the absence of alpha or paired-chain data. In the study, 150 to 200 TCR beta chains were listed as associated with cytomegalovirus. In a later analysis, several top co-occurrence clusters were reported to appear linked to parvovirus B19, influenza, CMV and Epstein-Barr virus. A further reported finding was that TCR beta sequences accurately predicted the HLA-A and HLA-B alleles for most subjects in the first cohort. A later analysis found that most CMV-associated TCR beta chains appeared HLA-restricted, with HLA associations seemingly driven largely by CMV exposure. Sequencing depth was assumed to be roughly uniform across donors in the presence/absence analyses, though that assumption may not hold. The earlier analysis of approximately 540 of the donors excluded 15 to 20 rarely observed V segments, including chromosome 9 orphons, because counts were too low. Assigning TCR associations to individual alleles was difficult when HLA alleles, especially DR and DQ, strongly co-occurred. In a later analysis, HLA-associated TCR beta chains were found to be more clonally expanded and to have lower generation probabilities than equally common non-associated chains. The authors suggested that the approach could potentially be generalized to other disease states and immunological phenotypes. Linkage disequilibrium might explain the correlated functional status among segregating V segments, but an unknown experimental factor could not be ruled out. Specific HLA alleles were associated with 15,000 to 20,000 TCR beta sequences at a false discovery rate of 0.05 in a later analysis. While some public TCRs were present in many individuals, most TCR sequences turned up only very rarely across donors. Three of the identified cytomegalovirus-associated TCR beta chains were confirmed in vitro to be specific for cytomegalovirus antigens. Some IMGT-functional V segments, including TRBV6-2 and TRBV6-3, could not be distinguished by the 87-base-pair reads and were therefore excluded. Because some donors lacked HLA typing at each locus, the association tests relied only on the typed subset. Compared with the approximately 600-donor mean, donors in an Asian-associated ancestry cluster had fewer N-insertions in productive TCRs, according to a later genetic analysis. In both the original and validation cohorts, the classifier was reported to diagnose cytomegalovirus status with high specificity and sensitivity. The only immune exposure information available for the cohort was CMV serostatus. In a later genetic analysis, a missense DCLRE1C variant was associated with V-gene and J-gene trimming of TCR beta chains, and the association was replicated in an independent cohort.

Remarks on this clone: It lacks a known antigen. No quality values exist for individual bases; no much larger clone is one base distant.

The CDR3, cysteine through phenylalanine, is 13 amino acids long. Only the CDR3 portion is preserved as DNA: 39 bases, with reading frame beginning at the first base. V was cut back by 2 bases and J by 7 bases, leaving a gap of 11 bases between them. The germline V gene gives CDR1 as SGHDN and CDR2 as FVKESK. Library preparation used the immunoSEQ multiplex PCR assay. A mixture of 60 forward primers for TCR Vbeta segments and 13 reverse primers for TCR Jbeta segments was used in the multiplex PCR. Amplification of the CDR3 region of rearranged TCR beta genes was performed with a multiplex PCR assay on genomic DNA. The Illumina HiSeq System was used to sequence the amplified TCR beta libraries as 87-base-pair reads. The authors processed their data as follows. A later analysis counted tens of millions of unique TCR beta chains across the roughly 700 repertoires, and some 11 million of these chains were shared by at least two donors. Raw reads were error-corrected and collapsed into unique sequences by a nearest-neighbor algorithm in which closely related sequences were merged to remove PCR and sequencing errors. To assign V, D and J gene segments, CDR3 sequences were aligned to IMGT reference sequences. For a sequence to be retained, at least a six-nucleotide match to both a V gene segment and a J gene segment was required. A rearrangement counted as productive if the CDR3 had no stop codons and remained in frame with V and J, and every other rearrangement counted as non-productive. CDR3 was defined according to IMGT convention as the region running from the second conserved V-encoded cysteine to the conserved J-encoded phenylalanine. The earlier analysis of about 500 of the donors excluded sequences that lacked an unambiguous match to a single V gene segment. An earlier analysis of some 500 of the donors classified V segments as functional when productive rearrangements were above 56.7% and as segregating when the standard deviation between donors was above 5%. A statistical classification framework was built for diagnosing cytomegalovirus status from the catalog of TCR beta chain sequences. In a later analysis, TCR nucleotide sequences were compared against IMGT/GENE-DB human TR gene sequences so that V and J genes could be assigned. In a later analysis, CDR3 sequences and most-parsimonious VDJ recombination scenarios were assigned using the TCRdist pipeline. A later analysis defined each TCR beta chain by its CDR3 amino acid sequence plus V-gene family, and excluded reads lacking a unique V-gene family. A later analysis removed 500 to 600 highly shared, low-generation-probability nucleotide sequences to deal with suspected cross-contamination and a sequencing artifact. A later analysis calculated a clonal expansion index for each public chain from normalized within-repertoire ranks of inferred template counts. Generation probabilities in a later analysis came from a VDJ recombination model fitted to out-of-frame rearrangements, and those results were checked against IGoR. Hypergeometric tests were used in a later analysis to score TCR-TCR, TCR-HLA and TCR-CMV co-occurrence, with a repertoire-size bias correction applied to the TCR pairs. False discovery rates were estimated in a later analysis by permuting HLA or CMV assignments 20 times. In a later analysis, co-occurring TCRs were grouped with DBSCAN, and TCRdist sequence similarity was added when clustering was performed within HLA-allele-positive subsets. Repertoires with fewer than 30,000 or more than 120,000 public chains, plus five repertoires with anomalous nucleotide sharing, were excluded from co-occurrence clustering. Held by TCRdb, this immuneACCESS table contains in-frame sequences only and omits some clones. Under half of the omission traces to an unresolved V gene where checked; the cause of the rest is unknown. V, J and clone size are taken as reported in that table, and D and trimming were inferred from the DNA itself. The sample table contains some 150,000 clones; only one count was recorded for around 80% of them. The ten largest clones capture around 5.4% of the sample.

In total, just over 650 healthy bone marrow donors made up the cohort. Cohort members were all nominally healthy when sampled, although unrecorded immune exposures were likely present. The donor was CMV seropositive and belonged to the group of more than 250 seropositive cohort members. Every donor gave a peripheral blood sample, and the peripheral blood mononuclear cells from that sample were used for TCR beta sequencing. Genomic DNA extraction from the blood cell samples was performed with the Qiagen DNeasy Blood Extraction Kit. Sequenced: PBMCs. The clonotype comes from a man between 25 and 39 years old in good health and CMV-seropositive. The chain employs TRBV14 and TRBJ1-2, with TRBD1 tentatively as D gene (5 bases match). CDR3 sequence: CASSQQTVGGYTF. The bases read TGTGCCAGCAGCCAACAGACAGTTGGTGGCTACACCTTC.